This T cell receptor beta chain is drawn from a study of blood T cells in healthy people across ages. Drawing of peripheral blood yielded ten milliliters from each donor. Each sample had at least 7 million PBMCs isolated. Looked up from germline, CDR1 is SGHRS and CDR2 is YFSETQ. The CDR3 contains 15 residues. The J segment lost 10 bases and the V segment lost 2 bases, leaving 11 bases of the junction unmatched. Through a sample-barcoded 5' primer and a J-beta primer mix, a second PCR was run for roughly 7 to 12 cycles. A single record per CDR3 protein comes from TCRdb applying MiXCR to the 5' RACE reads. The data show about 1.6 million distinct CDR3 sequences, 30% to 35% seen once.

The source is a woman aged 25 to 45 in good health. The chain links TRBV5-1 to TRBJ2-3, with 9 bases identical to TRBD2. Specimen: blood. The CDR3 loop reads CASSLGTSYIEAQYF. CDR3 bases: TGCGCCAGCAGCTTAGGGACTAGCTACATCGAGGCGCAGTATTTT. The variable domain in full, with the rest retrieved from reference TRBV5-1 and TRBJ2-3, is KAGVTQTPRYLIKTRGQQVTLSCSPISGHRSVSWYQQTPGQGLQFLFEYFSETQRNKGNFPGRFSGRQFSNSRSEMNVSTLELGDSALYLCASSLGTSYIEAQYFGPGTRLTVL.